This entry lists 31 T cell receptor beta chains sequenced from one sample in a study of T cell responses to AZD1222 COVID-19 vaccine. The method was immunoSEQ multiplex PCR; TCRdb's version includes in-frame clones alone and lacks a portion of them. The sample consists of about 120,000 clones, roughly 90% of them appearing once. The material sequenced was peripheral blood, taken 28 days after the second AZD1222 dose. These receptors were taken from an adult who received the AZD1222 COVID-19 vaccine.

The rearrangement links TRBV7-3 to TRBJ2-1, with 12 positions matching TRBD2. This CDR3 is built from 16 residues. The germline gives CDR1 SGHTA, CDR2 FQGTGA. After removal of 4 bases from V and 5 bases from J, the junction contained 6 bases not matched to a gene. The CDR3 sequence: CASSSSGRALHNEQFF. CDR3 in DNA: TGTGCCAGCAGCTCTAGCGGGAGGGCTCTCCACAATGAGCAGTTCTTC.

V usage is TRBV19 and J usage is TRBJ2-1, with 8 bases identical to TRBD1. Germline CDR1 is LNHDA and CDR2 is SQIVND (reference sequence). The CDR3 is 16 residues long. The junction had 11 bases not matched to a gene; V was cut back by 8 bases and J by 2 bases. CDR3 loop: CASGTGPVSPYNEQFF. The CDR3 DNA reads TGTGCCAGTGGGACAGGACCAGTTTCCCCCTACAATGAGCAGTTCTTC. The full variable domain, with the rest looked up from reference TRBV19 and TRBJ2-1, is DGGITQSPKYLFRKEGQNVTLSCEQNLNHDAMYWYRQDPGQGLRLIYYSQIVNDFQKGDIAEGYSVSREKKESFPLTVTSAQKNPTAFYLCASGTGPVSPYNEQFFGPGTRLTVL.

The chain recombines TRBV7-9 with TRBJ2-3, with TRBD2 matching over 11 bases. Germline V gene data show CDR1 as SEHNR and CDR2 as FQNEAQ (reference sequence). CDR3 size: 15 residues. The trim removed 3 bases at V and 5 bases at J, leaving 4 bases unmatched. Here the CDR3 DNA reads TGTGCCAGCAGCTTGACTAGCGGGAAGGTAGATACGCAGTATTTT. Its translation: CASSLTSGKVDTQYF.

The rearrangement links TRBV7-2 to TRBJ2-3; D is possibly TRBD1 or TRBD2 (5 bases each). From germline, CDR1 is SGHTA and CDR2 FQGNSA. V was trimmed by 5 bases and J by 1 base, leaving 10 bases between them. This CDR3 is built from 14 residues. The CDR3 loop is CASSPQGGTDTQYF. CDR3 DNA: TGTGCCAGCAGCCCGCAGGGAGGCACAGATACGCAGTATTTT.

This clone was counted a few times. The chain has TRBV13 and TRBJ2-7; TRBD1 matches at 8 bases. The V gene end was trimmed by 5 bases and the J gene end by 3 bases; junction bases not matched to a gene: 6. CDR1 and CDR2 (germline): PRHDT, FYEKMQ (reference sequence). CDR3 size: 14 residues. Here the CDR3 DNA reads TGTGCCAGCAGCCATTCGACAGGGGTCTACGAGCAGTACTTC. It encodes CASSHSTGVYEQYF.

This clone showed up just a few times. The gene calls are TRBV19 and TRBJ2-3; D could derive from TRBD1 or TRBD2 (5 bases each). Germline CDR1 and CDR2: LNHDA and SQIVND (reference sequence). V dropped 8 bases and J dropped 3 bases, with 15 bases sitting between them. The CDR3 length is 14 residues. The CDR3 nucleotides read TGTGCCAGTCGTCCGGGACGGACAACAGATACGCAGTATTTT. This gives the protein CASRPGRTTDTQYF.

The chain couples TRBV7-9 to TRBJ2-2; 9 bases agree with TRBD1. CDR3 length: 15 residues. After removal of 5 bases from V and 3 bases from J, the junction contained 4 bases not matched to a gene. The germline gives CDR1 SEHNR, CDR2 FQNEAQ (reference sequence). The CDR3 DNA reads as TGTGCCAGCAGCCCACGACAGGGGGACACCGGGGAGCTGTTTTTT. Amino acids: CASSPRQGDTGELFF.

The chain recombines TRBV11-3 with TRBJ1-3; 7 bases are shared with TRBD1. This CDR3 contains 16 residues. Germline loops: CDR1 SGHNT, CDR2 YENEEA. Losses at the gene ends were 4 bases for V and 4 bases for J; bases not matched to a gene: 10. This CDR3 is CASSSTGNVGGNTIYF. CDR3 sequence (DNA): TGTGCCAGCAGCTCGACAGGGAATGTAGGCGGAAACACCATATATTTT.

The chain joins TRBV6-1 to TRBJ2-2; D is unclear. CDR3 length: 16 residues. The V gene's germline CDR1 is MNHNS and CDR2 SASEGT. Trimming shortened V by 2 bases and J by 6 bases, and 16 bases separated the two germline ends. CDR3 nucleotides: TGTGCCAGCAGTGAATATCAACCGGTTCTTGCCGGGGAGCTGTTTTTT. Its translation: CASSEYQPVLAGELFF.

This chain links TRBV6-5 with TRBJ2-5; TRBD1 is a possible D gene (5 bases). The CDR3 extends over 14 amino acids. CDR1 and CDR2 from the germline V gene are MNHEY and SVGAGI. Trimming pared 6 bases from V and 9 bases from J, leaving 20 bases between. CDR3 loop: CASRFGQGAGPQYF. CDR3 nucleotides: TGTGCCAGCAGATTCGGACAAGGGGCCGGGCCCCAGTACTTC.

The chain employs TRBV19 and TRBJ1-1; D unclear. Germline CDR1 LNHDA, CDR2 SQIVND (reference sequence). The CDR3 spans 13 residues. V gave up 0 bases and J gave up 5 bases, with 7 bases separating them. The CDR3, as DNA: TGTGCCAGTAGTATAGACAGTAATACTGAAGCTTTCTTT. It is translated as CASSIDSNTEAFF.

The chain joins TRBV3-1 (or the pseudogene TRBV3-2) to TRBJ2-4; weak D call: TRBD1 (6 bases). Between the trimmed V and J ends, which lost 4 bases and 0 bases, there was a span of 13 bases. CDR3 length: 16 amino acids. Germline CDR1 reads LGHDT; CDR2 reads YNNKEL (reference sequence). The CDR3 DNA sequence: TGTGCCAGCAGCCTAGGACAGATACAAGCCAAAAACATTCAGTACTTC. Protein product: CASSLGQIQAKNIQYF.

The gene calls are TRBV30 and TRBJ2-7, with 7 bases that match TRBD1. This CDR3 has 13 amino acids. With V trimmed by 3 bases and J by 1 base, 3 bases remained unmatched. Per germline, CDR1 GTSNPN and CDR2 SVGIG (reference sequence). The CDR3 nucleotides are TGTGCCTGGAGCATGGACAGGTCCTACGAGCAGTACTTC. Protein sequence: CAWSMDRSYEQYF.

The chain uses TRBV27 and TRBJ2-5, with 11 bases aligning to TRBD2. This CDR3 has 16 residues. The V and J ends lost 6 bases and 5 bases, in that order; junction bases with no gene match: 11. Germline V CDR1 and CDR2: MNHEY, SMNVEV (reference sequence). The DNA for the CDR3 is TGTGCCAGCAGAGCCTTAGCGGGGGGGTTTGGGGAGACCCAGTACTTC. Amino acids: CASRALAGGFGETQYF.

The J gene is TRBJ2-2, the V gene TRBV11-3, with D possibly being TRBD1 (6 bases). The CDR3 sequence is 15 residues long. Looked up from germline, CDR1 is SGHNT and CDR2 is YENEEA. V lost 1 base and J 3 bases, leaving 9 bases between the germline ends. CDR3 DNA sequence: TGTGCCAGCAGCTTAGGGGGGCCATACACCGGGGAGCTGTTTTTT. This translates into CASSLGGPYTGELFF.

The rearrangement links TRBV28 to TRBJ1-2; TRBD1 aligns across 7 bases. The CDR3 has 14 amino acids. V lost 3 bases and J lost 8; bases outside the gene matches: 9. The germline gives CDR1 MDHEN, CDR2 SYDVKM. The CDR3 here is CASSFSTGMRGYTF. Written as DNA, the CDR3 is TGTGCCAGCAGTTTCTCGACAGGGATGCGCGGCTACACCTTC.

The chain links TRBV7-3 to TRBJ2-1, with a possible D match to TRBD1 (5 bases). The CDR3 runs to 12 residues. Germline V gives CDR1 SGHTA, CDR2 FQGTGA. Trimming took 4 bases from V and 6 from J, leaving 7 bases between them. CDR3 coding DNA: TGTGCCAGCAGCTCGACAGTCAATGAGCAGTTCTTC. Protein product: CASSSTVNEQFF.

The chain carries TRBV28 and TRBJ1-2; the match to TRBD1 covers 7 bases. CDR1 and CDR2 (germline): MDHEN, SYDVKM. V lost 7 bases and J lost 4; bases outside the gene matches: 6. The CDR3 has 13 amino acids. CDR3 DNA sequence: TGTGCCAGCACGACAGGGCCCTCCTATGGCTACACCTTC. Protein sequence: CASTTGPSYGYTF.

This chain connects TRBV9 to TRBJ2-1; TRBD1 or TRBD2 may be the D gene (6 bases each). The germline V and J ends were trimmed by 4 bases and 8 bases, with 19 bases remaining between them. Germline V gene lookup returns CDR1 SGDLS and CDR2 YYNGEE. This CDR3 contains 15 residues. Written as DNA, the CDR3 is TGTGCCAGCAGCTCACTGGGGGGCTCATGGGATGAGCAGTTCTTC. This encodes CASSSLGGSWDEQFF.

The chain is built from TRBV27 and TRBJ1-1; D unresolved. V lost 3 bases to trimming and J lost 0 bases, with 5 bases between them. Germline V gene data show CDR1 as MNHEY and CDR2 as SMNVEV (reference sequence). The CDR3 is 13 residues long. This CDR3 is CASSFLVNTEAFF. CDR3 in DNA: TGTGCCAGCAGTTTCTTGGTGAACACTGAAGCTTTCTTT.

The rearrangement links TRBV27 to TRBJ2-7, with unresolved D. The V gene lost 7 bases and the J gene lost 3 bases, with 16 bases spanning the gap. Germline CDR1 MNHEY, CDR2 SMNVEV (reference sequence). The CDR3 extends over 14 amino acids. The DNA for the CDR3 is TGTGCCAGCACTGCTGACCGAACCGGCTACGAGCAGTACTTC. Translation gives CASTADRTGYEQYF.

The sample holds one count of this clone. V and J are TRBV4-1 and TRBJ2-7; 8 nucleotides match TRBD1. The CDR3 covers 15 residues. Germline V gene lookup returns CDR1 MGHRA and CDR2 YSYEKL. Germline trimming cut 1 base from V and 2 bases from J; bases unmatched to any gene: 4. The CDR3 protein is CASSQGTGITYEQYF. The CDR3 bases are TGCGCCAGCAGCCAAGGGACAGGGATTACCTACGAGCAGTACTTC.

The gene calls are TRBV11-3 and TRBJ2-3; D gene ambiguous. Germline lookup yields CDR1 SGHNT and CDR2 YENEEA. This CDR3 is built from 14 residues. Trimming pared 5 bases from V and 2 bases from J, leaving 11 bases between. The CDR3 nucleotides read TGTGCCAGCAGCCCCCAAACTCACACAGATACGCAGTATTTT. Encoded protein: CASSPQTHTDTQYF.

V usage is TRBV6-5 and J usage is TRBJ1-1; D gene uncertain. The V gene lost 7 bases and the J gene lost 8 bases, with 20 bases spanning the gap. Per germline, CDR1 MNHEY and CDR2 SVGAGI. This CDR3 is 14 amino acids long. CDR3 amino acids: CASNLREGTEEAFF. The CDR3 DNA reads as TGTGCCAGCAACCTGAGGGAGGGAACGGAGGAAGCTTTCTTT.

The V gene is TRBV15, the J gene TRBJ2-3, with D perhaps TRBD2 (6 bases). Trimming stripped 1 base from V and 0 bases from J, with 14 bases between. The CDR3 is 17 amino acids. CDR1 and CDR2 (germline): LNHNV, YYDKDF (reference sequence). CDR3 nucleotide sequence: TGTGCCACCAGCAGAGGGGGGGTTAGCGTTAGCACAGATACGCAGTATTTT. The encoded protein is CATSRGGVSVSTDTQYF. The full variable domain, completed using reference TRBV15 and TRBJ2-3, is DAMVIQNPRYQVTQFGKPVTLSCSQTLNHNVMYWYQQKSSQAPKLLFHYYDKDFNNEADTPDNFQSRRPNTSFCFLDIRSPGLGDTAMYLCATSRGGVSVSTDTQYFGPGTRLTVL.

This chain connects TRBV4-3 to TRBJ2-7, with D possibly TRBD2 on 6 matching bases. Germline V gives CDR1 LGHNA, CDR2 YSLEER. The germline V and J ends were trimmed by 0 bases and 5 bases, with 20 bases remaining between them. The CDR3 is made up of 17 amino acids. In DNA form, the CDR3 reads TGCGCCAGCAGCCAAGACCCCATCCCGGGAGAGGCCCACGAGCAGTACTTC. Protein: CASSQDPIPGEAHEQYF.

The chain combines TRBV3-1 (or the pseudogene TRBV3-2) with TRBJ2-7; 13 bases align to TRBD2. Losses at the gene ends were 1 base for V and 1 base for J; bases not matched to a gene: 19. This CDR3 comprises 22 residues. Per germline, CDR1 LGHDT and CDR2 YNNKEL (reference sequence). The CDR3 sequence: CASSQVSPGRPSLAGGSYEQYF. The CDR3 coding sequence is TGTGCCAGCAGCCAAGTTTCCCCCGGTCGTCCCTCACTAGCGGGGGGGTCCTACGAGCAGTACTTC.

The CDR3 region has the DNA TGTGCCAGCAGTTCCGTAGGCAGGGAGGTGTACAATGAGCAGTTCTTC. This translates into CASSSVGREVYNEQFF. The chain employs TRBV27 and TRBJ2-1; possibly TRBD2 for D (6 bases). Germline CDR1 and CDR2: MNHEY and SMNVEV (reference sequence). This CDR3 comprises 16 residues. Trimming stripped 4 bases from V and 4 bases from J, with 17 bases between.

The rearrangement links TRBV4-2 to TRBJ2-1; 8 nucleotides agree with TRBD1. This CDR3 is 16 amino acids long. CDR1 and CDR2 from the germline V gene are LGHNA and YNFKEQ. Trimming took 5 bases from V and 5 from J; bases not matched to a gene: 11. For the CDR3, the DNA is TGTGCCAGCAGCAAGGGCGACAGGGGTCGCGACAATGAGCAGTTCTTC. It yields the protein CASSKGDRGRDNEQFF.

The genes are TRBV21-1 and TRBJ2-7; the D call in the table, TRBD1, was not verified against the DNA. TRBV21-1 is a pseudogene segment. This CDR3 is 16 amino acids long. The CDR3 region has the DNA TGTGCCAGCAGCAAAGTCGGCAGGGCGTCCACCTACGAGCAGTACTTC. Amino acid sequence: CASSKVGRASTYEQYF.

CDR3: CASSLGTLNQPQHF. CDR3 coding DNA: TGTGCCAGCAGTCTGGGGACACTTAATCAGCCCCAGCATTTT. The chain couples TRBV28 to TRBJ1-5, with D perhaps matching TRBD1 (6 bases). The CDR3 contains 14 residues. The V end was cut by 5 bases, the J end by 4 bases, with 12 bases between. In germline, CDR1 is MDHEN, CDR2 SYDVKM.